This TCR beta chain was documented in a study of cytomegalovirus exposure and HLA in healthy donors. Across the whole study: Some 85 million unique TCRs, all from HLA-typed donors, were included in an early release of the data.

Worth noting for this clone: Its antigen is unknown.

Researchers ran the PCR with 60 Vbeta and 13 Jbeta primers. Profiled with immunoSEQ multiplex PCR; TCRdb holds only in-frame clones, not every one. The sample yields about 100,000 clones, 81% seen once. Germline values: CDR1 MNHNS, CDR2 SASEGT. The CDR3 totals 13 residues. The germline V and J ends were trimmed by 3 bases and 2 bases, with 7 bases remaining between them. Study results and limitations: On later analysis, the bulk of CMV-associated TCR beta chains appeared to be HLA-restricted. Later work associated roughly 15,000 TCR beta sequences with HLA alleles at 0.05 false discovery rate. Later on, a genetic analysis was performed. It linked a missense variant in DCLRE1C with V- and J-gene trimming of TCR beta.

This receptor was obtained from an older woman in good health and CMV-seropositive. The chain has TRBV6-1 and TRBJ1-2; D not certain. The sample consisted of PBMCs. The CDR3 spells CASSEALNYGYTF. For the CDR3, the DNA is TGTGCCAGCAGTGAGGCTTTGAACTATGGCTACACCTTC.